This T cell receptor (beta chain) was sequenced in a study of CD8 T cells in Susac syndrome. The RNA input was about 0.45 to 1 ug, and it was reverse transcribed with random hexamers. The authors amplified TCR beta CDR3 across 54 Vbeta and 13 Jbeta using immunoSEQ multiplex PCR. From the immunoSEQ multiplex PCR reads, TCRdb called clonotypes with MiXCR, one entry per CDR3 protein. The sample consists of over 150,000 distinct CDR3 sequences, 90% to 95% of them appearing once. The CDR3 spans 16 residues. CDR1 and CDR2 from the germline V gene are KGHDR and SFDVKD. Unmatched junction bases numbered 2, after V lost 4 bases and J lost 5 bases.

The sequence derives from a human donor with multiple sclerosis. The chain links TRBV24-1 to TRBJ2-2, with 14 positions matching TRBD2. Sequencing was carried out using CD4+ T cells from PBMCs. The CDR3 sequence is CATSDRLAGGTGELFF. In nucleotides, the CDR3 is TGTGCCACCAGTGACCGACTAGCGGGAGGGACCGGGGAGCTGTTTTTT.